Listed below are T cell receptor beta chains from one sample, sequenced in a study of cytomegalovirus exposure and HLA in healthy donors. Method: immunoSEQ multiplex PCR; TCRdb's copy keeps in-frame clones and lacks some. The sample includes around 67,000 clones, roughly 74% of them seen just once. The source material was PBMCs. All receptors derive from a woman aged 25 to 45 in good health and CMV-seropositive. CDR3s include the opening cysteine and the closing phenylalanine or tryptophan. D genes are given only for firm matches. Not every row has a clone size; where given, it reads once, few, many or a size class.

abundance: NA
d_gene: NA
j_gene: TRBJ1-5
v_gene: TRBV29-1
CDR3nt: TGCAGCGTTGGGGGAGCAAATCAGCCCCAGCATTTT
CDR3aa: CSVGGANQPQHF

abundance: few
d_gene: NA
j_gene: TRBJ1-4
v_gene: TRBV5-1
CDR3nt: TGCGCCAGCAGCCCCCGGACAGCAACTAATGAAAAACTGTTTTTT
CDR3aa: CASSPRTATNEKLFF

abundance: few
d_gene: NA
j_gene: TRBJ1-1
v_gene: TRBV5-6
CDR3nt: TGTGCCAGCAGCTTGGGAGTGAACACTGAAGCTTTCTTT
CDR3aa: CASSLGVNTEAFF

abundance: NA
d_gene: TRBD2
j_gene: TRBJ2-1
v_gene: TRBV5-1
CDR3nt: TGCGCCAGCAGCCTAGGGACTAGCGGGAGTCGTGGTGAGCAGTTCTTC
CDR3aa: CASSLGTSGSRGEQFF

abundance: NA
d_gene: NA
j_gene: TRBJ1-5
v_gene: TRBV2
CDR3nt: TGTGCCAGCAGCACAGATTATAGCAATCAGCCCCAGCATTTT
CDR3aa: CASSTDYSNQPQHF

abundance: NA
d_gene: TRBD2
j_gene: TRBJ2-1
v_gene: TRBV4-2
CDR3nt: TGTGCCAGCAGCCAAGCCCCCTCTAGCGGAAGTGAGCAGTTCTTC
CDR3aa: CASSQAPSSGSEQFF

abundance: NA
d_gene: NA
j_gene: TRBJ2-5
v_gene: TRBV5-1
CDR3nt: TGCGCCAGCACTGAGGGAGGAACATCCAAAGAGACCCAGTACTTC
CDR3aa: CASTEGGTSKETQYF

abundance: NA
d_gene: TRBD2
j_gene: TRBJ2-1
v_gene: TRBV4-3
CDR3nt: TGCGCCAGCAGCCAAGATTCCGGGAGGTACTACAATGAGCAGTTCTTC
CDR3aa: CASSQDSGRYYNEQFF

abundance: NA
d_gene: TRBD1
j_gene: TRBJ2-7
v_gene: TRBV30
CDR3nt: TGTGCCTGGAGTGAGGACAGGGGGCTTTCCGAGCAGTACTTC
CDR3aa: CAWSEDRGLSEQYF

abundance: NA
d_gene: TRBD1
j_gene: TRBJ1-3
v_gene: TRBV6-5
CDR3nt: TGTGCCAGCAGCTTCCAGGGGGCTATTGGAAACACCATATATTTT
CDR3aa: CASSFQGAIGNTIYF

abundance: NA
d_gene: TRBD2
j_gene: TRBJ2-1
v_gene: TRBV11-2
CDR3nt: TGTGCCAGCAGCTTAGTGGGACTAGCGGGGTCGAGCTCCTACAATGAGCAGTTCTTC
CDR3aa: CASSLVGLAGSSSYNEQFF

abundance: NA
d_gene: TRBD1
j_gene: TRBJ1-1
v_gene: TRBV5-1
CDR3nt: TGCGCCAGCAGCTTGGATGGACAGGGGAACACTGAAGCTTTCTTT
CDR3aa: CASSLDGQGNTEAFF

abundance: NA
d_gene: TRBD1
j_gene: TRBJ1-1
v_gene: TRBV28
CDR3nt: TGTGCCAGCAGCCCTCGCCACAGGGGGTGGGCTTTCTTT
CDR3aa: CASSPRHRGWAFF

abundance: NA
d_gene: TRBD1
j_gene: TRBJ1-1
v_gene: TRBV18
CDR3nt: TGTGCCAGCTCACCACAAATGGGGACAGGTTCTGAAGCTTTCTTT
CDR3aa: CASSPQMGTGSEAFF

abundance: NA
d_gene: TRBD2
j_gene: TRBJ2-1
v_gene: TRBV14
CDR3nt: TGTGCCAGCAGCCAAGGCACTAGCGGGAACAATGAGCAGTTCTTC
CDR3aa: CASSQGTSGNNEQFF

abundance: NA
d_gene: NA
j_gene: TRBJ2-5
v_gene: TRBV25-1
CDR3nt: TGTGCCAGCAGTGAGGAGGAGGGTGGAGAGACCCAGTACTTC
CDR3aa: CASSEEEGGETQYF

abundance: NA
d_gene: TRBD1
j_gene: TRBJ2-7
v_gene: TRBV28
CDR3nt: TGTGCCAGCGGGACAGGGGTGGGCGAGCAGTACTTC
CDR3aa: CASGTGVGEQYF

abundance: once
d_gene: NA
j_gene: TRBJ1-1
v_gene: TRBV30
CDR3nt: TGTGCCTGGAGTGTAAATATAGCAGGGGAAGCTTTCTTT
CDR3aa: CAWSVNIAGEAFF

abundance: NA
d_gene: NA
j_gene: TRBJ2-1
v_gene: TRBV5-6
CDR3nt: TGTGCCAGCAGCTTGACAGGGCGGTACAATGAGCAGTTCTTC
CDR3aa: CASSLTGRYNEQFF

abundance: NA
d_gene: TRBD1
j_gene: TRBJ1-4
v_gene: TRBV30
CDR3nt: TGTGCCTGGAGTGTGGGAGACAGGGCTAATGAAAAACTGTTTTTT
CDR3aa: CAWSVGDRANEKLFF

abundance: NA
d_gene: NA
j_gene: TRBJ2-1
v_gene: TRBV27
CDR3nt: TGTGCCAGCACTCGGACTGCTGGTGAGCAGTTCTTC
CDR3aa: CASTRTAGEQFF

abundance: NA
d_gene: TRBD2
j_gene: TRBJ2-1
v_gene: TRBV6-6
CDR3nt: TGTGCCAGCAGGCCCACCCCGGGACTAGCGGTCAATGAGCAGTTCTTC
CDR3aa: CASRPTPGLAVNEQFF

abundance: NA
d_gene: NA
j_gene: TRBJ1-1
v_gene: TRBV7-2
CDR3nt: TGTGCCAGCAGCTTAATTGGCCCTCCGATGAACACTGAAGCTTTCTTT
CDR3aa: CASSLIGPPMNTEAFF

abundance: NA
d_gene: NA
j_gene: TRBJ2-2
v_gene: TRBV30
CDR3nt: TGTGCCTGGACCACCCGGGGGGAGCTGTTTTTT
CDR3aa: CAWTTRGELFF

abundance: NA
d_gene: NA
j_gene: TRBJ1-2
v_gene: TRBV2
CDR3nt: TGTGCCAGCAGTGTATCAGGAACTAACTATGGCTACACCTTC
CDR3aa: CASSVSGTNYGYTF

abundance: NA
d_gene: TRBD2
j_gene: TRBJ2-1
v_gene: TRBV29-1
CDR3nt: TGCAGCGTTGAAGACCGCGGACTAGCGGGAGCTGAGCAGTTCTTC
CDR3aa: CSVEDRGLAGAEQFF

abundance: NA
d_gene: NA
j_gene: TRBJ1-4
v_gene: TRBV30
CDR3nt: TGTGCCTGGAGTGGGAGTGGGTTTATAGAAAAACTGTTTTTT
CDR3aa: CAWSGSGFIEKLFF

abundance: NA
d_gene: NA
j_gene: TRBJ2-7
v_gene: TRBV7-2
CDR3nt: TGTGCCAGCAGCTTAGTGACCCCCGACAGAGTCACCTACGAGCAGTACTTC
CDR3aa: CASSLVTPDRVTYEQYF